This entry lists 31 T cell receptor beta chains sequenced from one sample in a study of T-cell reconstitution after alpha-beta-depleted transplantation in children. Their specific antigens are unknown. The library targeted TCRbeta and was prepared with unique molecular identifiers. TCRdb re-analysed the PCR reads in MiXCR, keeping a single row per CDR3 protein. The repertoire holds around 30,000 distinct CDR3 sequences, with about 6% as singletons. Study observations and caveats: As was reported, about two months after transplant, alpha-beta T cells came from several hundred expanded graft clones.

The input for sequencing was peripheral blood, taken 60 days after TCRalphabeta/CD19-depleted stem cell transplant. The receptors originated from a child under two years old who had a stem cell transplant for acute myeloid leukemia, so the T cells may come from the graft donor.

This clonotype was found a few times. The chain recombines TRBV7-9 with TRBJ2-2; TRBD2 matches at 9 bases. With 3 bases clipped from V and 1 base from J, the junction kept 3 bases outside the gene matches. The germline V gene encodes CDR1 SEHNR and CDR2 FQNEAQ (reference sequence). CDR3 length: 16 residues. The CDR3 loop is CASSFPTSGNTGELFF. Here the CDR3 DNA reads TGTGCCAGCAGCTTCCCGACTAGCGGGAACACCGGGGAGCTGTTTTTT.

The sample holds many counts of this clonotype. The V gene is TRBV6-2 or TRBV6-3, the J gene TRBJ2-7; possible D gene TRBD2, 5 bases. The ends were cut back, 2 bases at V and 2 bases at J, with 13 bases in the middle. The CDR3 spans 15 residues. Per the germline V gene, CDR1 is MNHEY and CDR2 is SVGEGT. DNA for the CDR3: TGTGCCAGCAGTTACGGTCGGGGTTCGACCTACGAGCAGTACTTC. This gives the protein CASSYGRGSTYEQYF.

This clonotype was picked up a small number of times. The V call is TRBV28, the J call TRBJ1-5, with D uncertain. This CDR3 comprises 13 residues. Between the trimmed V and J ends, which lost 9 bases and 0 bases, there was a span of 9 bases. Looked up from germline, CDR1 is MDHEN and CDR2 is SYDVKM. CDR3 DNA: TGTGCCAGTCGCGAGGATAGCAATCAGCCCCAGCATTTT. Translation: CASREDSNQPQHF.

This clonotype was observed many times. The chain has TRBV4-3 and TRBJ1-6; D remains unclear. This CDR3 spans 14 amino acids. Germline-derived CDR1 and CDR2 are LGHNA and YSLEER. The V and J ends lost 1 base and 8 bases respectively, with 9 bases between them. The CDR3 sequence is CASSQALLYSPLHF. In DNA, the CDR3 is TGCGCCAGCAGCCAAGCCCTTCTATATTCACCCCTCCACTTT.

This clonotype was recorded many times. The chain combines TRBV6-5 with TRBJ1-1, with a weak D call TRBD1 (6 bases). Germline V CDR1 and CDR2: MNHEY, SVGAGI. The CDR3 sequence is 13 residues long. The V end was cut by 10 bases, the J end by 4 bases, with 16 bases between. The CDR3 bases are TGTGCCATTACCCCGGCGGGGGCCACTGAAGCTTTCTTT. Its protein product is CAITPAGATEAFF.

This clonotype was observed many times. The chain links TRBV11-2 to TRBJ1-1; D gene ambiguous. V was shortened by 5 bases and J by 4 bases, with 14 bases between the two germline ends. CDR1 is SGHAT and CDR2 is FQNNGV in the germline V gene. The CDR3 runs to 14 residues. The CDR3 DNA reads TGTGCCAGCAGCCCTCAGAATTGGGGCACTGAAGCTTTCTTT. Encoded protein: CASSPQNWGTEAFF.

This clonotype ranks as large. The chain recombines TRBV4-3 with TRBJ2-6, with D uncertain. CDR3 length equals 16 residues. Trimming removed 4 bases from V and 0 bases from J, with 10 bases in between. CDR1 LGHNA and CDR2 YSLEER come from the germline V gene. The CDR3 DNA reads TGCGCCAGCAGCCGCGAATACGACTCTGGGGCCAACGTCCTGACTTTC. Residues: CASSREYDSGANVLTF.

This clonotype was seen many times. This rearrangement joins TRBV29-1 to TRBJ2-2; D may be TRBD2 (5 bases). V dropped 1 base and J dropped 8 bases, with 5 bases sitting between them. There are 11 residues in the CDR3. Germline lookup yields CDR1 SQVTM and CDR2 ANQGSEA. CDR3 region: CSVEGGGELFF. CDR3 coding DNA: TGCAGCGTTGAAGGAGGGGGGGAGCTGTTTTTT.

The table lists this clonotype with many counts. V is TRBV9 and J is TRBJ2-7; 8 nucleotides line up with TRBD2. V gave up 3 bases and J gave up 1 base; unmatched junction bases: 0. Per germline, CDR1 SGDLS and CDR2 YYNGEE. This CDR3 contains 13 residues. CDR3 sequence (DNA): TGTGCCAGCAGCGGCGGGGGGTCCTACGAGCAGTACTTC. Translating gives CASSGGGSYEQYF. The whole variable domain, filled in from reference TRBV9 and TRBJ2-7, reads DSGVTQTPKHLITATGQRVTLRCSPRSGDLSVYWYQQSLDQGLQFLIQYYNGEERAKGNILERFSAQQFPDLHSELNLSSLELGDSALYFCASSGGGSYEQYFGPGTRLTVT.

V gene TRBV10-3 combines with J gene TRBJ2-1, with D perhaps given as TRBD1 or TRBD2 (7 bases each). With 4 bases removed from V and 0 bases from J, the gap between germline ends came to 13 bases. Germline assignment: CDR1 ENHRY and CDR2 SYGVKD. The CDR3 loop spans 16 amino acids. CDR3 sequence reads: CAISGGGGSSYNEQFF. The CDR3 nucleotides are TGTGCCATCAGTGGAGGGGGCGGGAGCTCCTACAATGAGCAGTTCTTC.

This clonotype occurred many times. CDR3 sequence reads: CASSLTARAFNEQFF. The CDR3 bases are TGTGCCAGCAGCTTAACTGCCAGGGCGTTCAATGAGCAGTTCTTC. The chain links TRBV7-9 to TRBJ2-1; D may be TRBD1 (5 bases). This CDR3 comprises 15 residues. CDR1 SEHNR and CDR2 FQNEAQ come from the germline V gene (reference sequence). The V gene lost 2 bases and the J gene lost 6 bases, with 14 bases spanning the gap. Full variable domain (missing parts from reference TRBV7-9 and TRBJ2-1): DTGVSQNPRHKITKRGQNVTFRCDPISEHNRLYWYRQTLGQGPEFLTYFQNEAQLEKSRLLSDRFSAERPKGSFSTLEIQRTEQGDSAMYLCASSLTARAFNEQFFGPGTRLTVL.

This clonotype was counted many times. The chain is built from TRBV7-9 and TRBJ2-7, with D possibly being TRBD1 or TRBD2 (5 bases each). Germline CDR1 reads SEHNR; CDR2 reads FQNEAQ (reference sequence). V lost 5 bases, J lost 4 bases, and 12 bases lay in between. CDR3 length: 13 amino acids. The CDR3 DNA reads TGTGCCAGCAGCCCCGGGACCTCGTACGAGCAGTACTTC. Translating gives CASSPGTSYEQYF.

This clonotype was detected ten times or more. This CDR3 reads CASSHQGSAWNTEAFF. Here the CDR3 DNA reads TGTGCCAGCAGTCATCAGGGTTCAGCCTGGAACACTGAAGCTTTCTTT. The chain combines TRBV12-3 or TRBV12-4 with TRBJ1-1; tentatively, D is TRBD1 (5 bases). V was shortened by 5 bases and J by 1 base, with 17 bases between the two germline ends. The CDR3 is 16 residues long.

This clonotype was seen ten or more times. The rearrangement uses TRBV29-1 and TRBJ2-5, with D unresolved. Germline CDR1 SQVTM, CDR2 ANQGSEA. The V end lost 0 bases, the J end lost 1 base, and 9 bases lay between the germline ends. This CDR3 is 14 amino acids long. DNA of the CDR3: TGCAGCGTTGAAGATGGAGTGATCCAAGAGACCCAGTACTTC. Encoded protein: CSVEDGVIQETQYF.

This clonotype was observed at least ten times. The chain is built from TRBV3-1 and TRBJ2-2; possible D gene TRBD1, 5 bases. The ends were cut back, 7 bases at V and 0 bases at J, with 21 bases in the middle. This CDR3 has 18 amino acids. Germline V gives CDR1 LGHDT, CDR2 YNNKEL (reference sequence). This chain's CDR3 is CASKQKPRYRSNTGELFF. The CDR3 DNA follows: TGTGCCAGCAAACAGAAACCGAGGTACAGGTCGAACACCGGGGAGCTGTTTTTT.

This clonotype was counted ten times or more. V is TRBV20-1 and J is TRBJ2-2; 10 nucleotides match TRBD2. The CDR3 loop spans 20 amino acids. Losses at the gene ends were 0 bases for V and 1 base for J; bases not matched to a gene: 14. Germline lookup yields CDR1 DFQATT and CDR2 SNEGSKA (reference sequence). In DNA, the CDR3 is TGCAGTGCTAGAGATTACCTGTGGGCTAGCGGGAGAGGGAACACCGGGGAGCTGTTTTTT. It specifies CSARDYLWASGRGNTGELFF.

In its sample, this clonotype was seen many times. This chain uses TRBV5-1 with TRBJ2-2; no clear D gene. Trimming removed 0 bases from V and 0 bases from J, with 6 bases in between. CDR3 length: 15 amino acids. In germline, CDR1 is SGHRS, CDR2 YFSETQ. The CDR3 sequence: CASSLGDANTGELFF. CDR3 bases: TGCGCCAGCAGCTTGGGCGACGCGAACACCGGGGAGCTGTTTTTT.

V gene TRBV6-8 combines with J gene TRBJ2-3; TRBD1 aligns across 8 bases. This CDR3 contains 15 residues. With 8 bases clipped from V and 3 bases from J, the junction kept 10 bases outside the gene matches. The germline V gene encodes CDR1 MNHGY and CDR2 SAAAGT. The CDR3 nucleotides are TGTGCCAGCGCGGACAGGGTGGTTTCAACAGATACGCAGTATTTT. Translating gives CASADRVVSTDTQYF.

The chain uses TRBV9 and TRBJ2-7, with 8 positions matching TRBD1. The CDR3 runs 14 residues. Germline CDR1 SGDLS, CDR2 YYNGEE. J lost 8 bases, V lost 2 bases, and 9 bases had no gene match. CDR3 in amino acids: CASSVGDRRDKQYF. The CDR3 nucleotides read TGTGCCAGCAGCGTGGGGGACAGGAGGGACAAGCAGTACTTC.

The chain recombines TRBV9 with TRBJ2-7; D is perhaps TRBD1 (6 bases). The CDR3 length is 14 residues. V lost 0 bases, J lost 3 bases, and 10 bases lay in between. Germline lookup yields CDR1 SGDLS and CDR2 YYNGEE. The CDR3 region has the DNA TGTGCCAGCAGCGTAGCTGGCAGGGGCTACGAGCAGTACTTC. Protein sequence: CASSVAGRGYEQYF.

This clonotype was seen repeatedly, ten times or more. The chain joins TRBV11-2 to TRBJ2-7; TRBD1 might be the D (6 bases). Trimming stripped 5 bases from V and 0 bases from J, with 14 bases between. CDR1 SGHAT and CDR2 FQNNGV come from the germline V gene. The CDR3 has 15 residues. Here the CDR3 reads CASSLRDTLSYEQYF. In DNA, the CDR3 is TGTGCCAGCAGCCTACGGGACACGCTCTCCTACGAGCAGTACTTC.

This clonotype has a handful of counts. This sequence joins TRBV7-9 and TRBJ2-6; possible D gene TRBD2, 5 bases. Germline CDR1 reads SEHNR; CDR2 reads FQNEAQ (reference sequence). The CDR3 is 15 amino acids. V was shortened by 6 bases and J by 0 bases, with 9 bases between the two germline ends. Here the CDR3 DNA reads TGTGCCAGCAGTTCCGGAGGCTCTGGGGCCAACGTCCTGACTTTC. It is translated as CASSSGGSGANVLTF.

This clonotype showed up many times. The chain combines TRBV6-2 or TRBV6-3 with TRBJ2-2; D is unclear. CDR1 is MNHEY, CDR2 SVGEGT, per germline. V was trimmed by 2 bases and J by 6 bases, leaving 4 bases between them. The CDR3 extends over 12 amino acids. The CDR3 sequence is CASSYTSGELFF. CDR3 DNA sequence: TGTGCCAGCAGTTACACGTCCGGGGAGCTGTTTTTT.

The chain recombines TRBV16 with TRBJ2-5, with a weak D call TRBD1 (6 bases). The CDR3 spans 17 residues. Per germline, CDR1 KGHSY and CDR2 FQNENV. V shed 2 bases and J shed 3 bases, with 19 bases lying between them. CDR3 region: CASSQPGAEMLKETQYF. As DNA, the CDR3 is TGTGCCAGCAGCCAACCAGGGGCAGAAATGCTTAAAGAGACCCAGTACTTC.

This clonotype was seen more than once but under ten times. The chain has TRBV6-5 and TRBJ1-2; no clear D. The CDR3 has 15 amino acids. V dropped 6 bases and J dropped 0 bases, with 14 bases sitting between them. Germline V lookup: CDR1 MNHEY, CDR2 SVGAGI. Here the CDR3 DNA reads TGTGCCAGCAGCTACCGGAACAGAGCTAACTATGGCTACACCTTC. Protein product: CASSYRNRANYGYTF.

This clonotype is medium-sized in the sample. The chain has TRBV5-8 and TRBJ1-3; D might be TRBD1 (5 bases). The CDR3 consists of 18 residues. The V and J ends lost 0 bases and 3 bases respectively, with 19 bases between them. The germline V gene has CDR1 SGHTS and CDR2 YDEGEE. The CDR3, as DNA: TGTGCCAGCAGCTTGGGGAGGGGCCGCCGGGTTGGTGGAAACACCATATATTTT. It yields the protein CASSLGRGRRVGGNTIYF.

There are many counts of this clonotype. This rearrangement joins TRBV4-3 to TRBJ2-7; D is perhaps TRBD1 (5 bases). V was trimmed by 3 bases and J by 5 bases, leaving 11 bases between them. From germline, CDR1 is LGHNA and CDR2 YSLEER. The CDR3 length is 13 residues. The CDR3 DNA reads TGCGCCAGCAGCCATTTGGGGCAGGACGAGCAGTACTTC. This translates into CASSHLGQDEQYF.

This clonotype has at least ten counts. The chain combines TRBV7-9 with TRBJ2-4; D remains ambiguous. The germline CDR1 and CDR2 sequences are SEHNR and FQNEAQ (reference sequence). V was cut by 1 base and J by 3 bases, with 10 bases left in between. The CDR3 length is 15 residues. CDR3 nucleotides: TGTGCCAGCAGCTTAGAACGCGGTGTCAAAAACATTCAGTACTTC. Amino acid sequence: CASSLERGVKNIQYF.

The V and J genes are TRBV15 and TRBJ2-1, with 13 bases aligning to TRBD2. Trimming removed 1 base from V and 4 bases from J; junction bases left unmatched: 4. The CDR3 has 17 residues. Germline V gene sequence: CDR1 LNHNV, CDR2 YYDKDF (reference sequence). CDR3 sequence (DNA): TGTGCCACCAGCAGAGGACTAGCGGGAGGCCCTTACAATGAGCAGTTCTTC. Translation gives CATSRGLAGGPYNEQFF.

The CDR3 nucleotides are TGTGCCAGCAGCTTAGACGCGACAGGGGGCCGGGAGCAGTACTTC. It specifies CASSLDATGGREQYF. The V call is TRBV11-2, the J call TRBJ2-7; 10 positions agree with TRBD1. The ends lost 0 bases at V and 7 bases at J; junction bases unmatched: 6. This CDR3 is 15 amino acids long. Germline CDR1 reads SGHAT; CDR2 reads FQNNGV.

This clonotype was picked up many times. The V gene is TRBV5-1, the J gene TRBJ2-2; 8 bases are a match to TRBD1. This CDR3 spans 15 amino acids. The V segment lost 7 bases and the J segment 1 base; nucleotides outside the gene matches: 6. The germline V gene has CDR1 SGHRS and CDR2 YFSETQ. CDR3 residues: CASRPGTGNTGELFF. For the CDR3, the DNA is TGCGCCAGCCGCCCCGGGACAGGGAACACCGGGGAGCTGTTTTTT.